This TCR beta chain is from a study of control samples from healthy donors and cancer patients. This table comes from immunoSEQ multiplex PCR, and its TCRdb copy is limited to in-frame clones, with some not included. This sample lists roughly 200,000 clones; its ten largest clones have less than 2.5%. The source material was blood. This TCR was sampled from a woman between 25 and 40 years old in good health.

CDR3 coding DNA: TGCGCCAGCAGCCAAGATTGGGACCCCCAGAAGCCTTTTTACAATGAGCAGTTCTTC. Its protein is CASSQDWDPQKPFYNEQFF. V and J are TRBV4-1 and TRBJ2-1; D might be TRBD1 or TRBD2, each matching 5 bases. This CDR3 is built from 19 residues. The V and J ends lost 0 bases and 4 bases respectively, with 22 bases between them. Looked up from germline, CDR1 is MGHRA and CDR2 is YSYEKL.